The source of this T cell receptor (beta chain) is a study of T cell repertoires in cytomegalovirus infection. Study-wide context: HLA-B-restricted CMV epitopes that are well studied were used alongside recently identified HLA-C-restricted ones. Indications came from public TCR beta signatures; they pointed to CMV infection and to a matching HLA type. Study outcomes and limitations: CMV carriers with the relevant HLA were identified by cumulative public TCR beta family frequency. Clonotypes of TCR beta that were HLA-C-restricted and CMV-specific dominated the ex vivo response.

In regard to this clonotype: The antigen remains unidentified.

TCRdb independently ran MiXCR on the reads; one entry per CDR3 protein. The repertoire holds around 55,000 distinct CDR3 sequences, with around 20% as singletons. The CDR3 consists of 16 residues. The germline V gene has CDR1 SGHTA and CDR2 FQGNSA. V lost 1 base, J lost 5 bases, and 17 bases lay in between. Sequencing used CD8+ T cells from cultured PBMCs, obtained from culture after CMV antigen stimulation. This chain connects TRBV7-2 to TRBJ1-1; D not certain. The sequence was obtained from a human donor in good health (CMV status not recorded). Some clones in this sample may be carry-over from other donors' samples. CDR3 region: CASSLGVRSVATEAFF. The CDR3 DNA reads TGTGCCAGCAGCTTAGGGGTCAGGAGCGTCGCGACTGAAGCTTTCTTT.